This passage covers 27 T cell receptor delta chains from one sample sequenced in a study of γδ T cells in repeated Plasmodium falciparum infection. TCRdb re-called the multiplex PCR reads through CATT. The sample yields around 52,000 delta-chain clones, around 1.7% seen once. Gammadelta T cells were flow-sorted from PBMC into Vgamma9/Vdelta2+ and Vdelta2-negative populations for bulk analysis. The sample consisted of gamma-delta T cells from blood. The receptors were sampled from a pool of human donors (malaria-infected and uninfected, not separated).

Ten or more counts support this clone. For this DNA, TCRdb reports the protein of a much larger clone, which diverges at residue 8, most likely from a read error; the protein presented here is translated directly from the DNA. The rearrangement joins TRDV1 to TRDJ1; 8 nucleotides match TRDD3. The junction had 22 bases not matched to a gene; V was cut back by 1 base and J by 0 bases. This CDR3 contains 22 residues. Germline V gene sequence: CDR1 TSWWSYY, CDR2 QGS. CDR3: CALGEPSHGLLGGICYTDKLIF. CDR3 bases: TGTGCTCTTGGGGAACCTTCCCACGGTCTACTGGGGGGTATTTGCTACACCGATAAACTCATCTTT.

This clone has more than one count but fewer than ten. Translating this DNA gives a protein that differs at residue 17 from the TCRdb one, which belongs to a much larger clone; a read error is likely, and the protein shown is this translation. The gene calls are TRDV1 and TRDJ1; 13 bases fit TRDD3. Germline lookup yields CDR1 TSWWSYY and CDR2 QGS. The CDR3 runs to 19 residues. CDR3 in amino acids: CALNHKANWGIRPTDKFIF. The CDR3 DNA reads TGTGCTCTCAATCACAAGGCAAACTGGGGGATACGGCCCACCGATAAATTCATCTTT.

This clone was counted between two and nine times. This likely came from a read error, as a far larger clone is one base away. The limits of the CDR3 on the DNA are not certain, so only TCRdb's listed CDR3 is given. V gene TRDV3 combines with J gene TRDJ2; the tabulated D call, TRDD3, remains unverified against the DNA. The germline V gene encodes CDR1 TVYSNPD and CDR2 GDNSRS (reference sequence). Counting both end residues, the CDR3 totals 33 amino acids. CDR3 protein: CASTHGNTGGYAVWGKRNPCDCGTNALTAQLFF.

The table lists this clone with a few counts. This DNA translates differently at residue 14 from the TCRdb protein, which is that of a much larger clone; a read error is likely, and the protein shown is the DNA's own translation. The V call is TRDV3, the J call TRDJ1; 8 positions match TRDD2. Germline V lookup: CDR1 TVYSNPD, CDR2 GDNSRS (reference sequence). The CDR3 consists of 23 residues. V lost 5 bases to trimming and J lost 0 bases; unmatched junction nucleotides: 35. The CDR3 coding sequence is TGTGCCCTGCCCCGGCGGGTCTCCCTTCCTAGGAGTGGATGCGCAAAGTACACCGATAAACTCATCTTT. It yields the protein CALPRRVSLPRSGCAKYTDKLIF.

In its sample, this clone was seen many times. It differs at one base from a far larger clone, so likely a read error. Other DNA sequences of this sample code for an identical CDR3. This rearrangement joins TRDV3 to TRDJ1; D is undetermined. CDR3 length: 13 amino acids. V lost 5 bases to trimming and J lost 8 bases, with 21 bases between them. The germline V gene encodes CDR1 TVYSNPD and CDR2 GDNSRS (reference sequence). In nucleotides, the CDR3 is TGTGCCCTGCGATTGGGCCAGGGGTCGAAACTCATCTTT. Encoded protein: CALRLGQGSKLIF.

This clone was detected a few times. This likely came from a read error, as a far larger clone is one base away. The same CDR3 also results from other DNA sequences found in this sample. The chain is built from TRDV1 and TRDJ1; TRDD3 might be the D (5 bases). Trimming cost V 1 base and J 5 bases, with 23 bases left between them. The germline V gene encodes CDR1 TSWWSYY and CDR2 QGS. CDR3 length: 18 residues. The CDR3 loop is CALGERTTWGPIADKLIF. The CDR3 nucleotides are TGTGCTCTTGGGGAACGCACCACTTGGGGACCTATCGCTGATAAACTCATCTTT.

This clone was detected ten times or more. This chain joins TRDV1 and TRDJ1; D perhaps matches TRDD3 (10 bases). V was clipped by 5 bases and J by 0 bases, with 43 bases between them. The germline V gene has CDR1 TSWWSYY and CDR2 QGS. The CDR3 is 25 residues long. DNA of the CDR3: TGTGCTCTTGGGATCAGGCCTTCCTACCTGTCCTGGGGGATATGTTCGGGCTCGTACACCGATAAACTCATCTTT. Amino acid sequence: CALGIRPSYLSWGICSGSYTDKLIF.

For this clone: TCRdb's entry gives the protein of a much larger clone, which mismatches this DNA's translation at residue 11, likely from a read error; the protein reported here is translated from the DNA. The chain carries TRDV1 and TRDJ1; 7 bases line up with TRDD3. The V gene end was trimmed by 4 bases and the J gene end by 2 bases; junction bases not matched to a gene: 22. Germline loops: CDR1 TSWWSYY, CDR2 QGS. CDR3 size: 20 residues. CDR3 DNA: TGTGCTCTTGGGGCAATACCGGGGGATTTAGAAGGGCGTAAGACCGATAAACTCATCTTT. It specifies CALGAIPGDLEGRKTDKLIF.

This clone has ten or more counts. The chain couples TRDV1 to TRDJ1; 7 bases are a match to TRDD2. CDR3 length equals 17 residues. Germline CDR1 is TSWWSYY and CDR2 is QGS. V shed 3 bases and J 0 bases; nucleotides not matched to a gene: 10. The CDR3 DNA reads TGTGCTCTTGGGGATGCCCTTTCCTACCGGTACACCGATAAACTCATCTTT. It encodes CALGDALSYRYTDKLIF.

This clone was observed many times. This DNA's translation and the protein TCRdb lists, from a much larger clone, do not match at residue 7, likely due to a read error; the protein shown is translated from the DNA. This chain uses TRDV1 with TRDJ1; 8 nucleotides match TRDD3. The germline CDR1 and CDR2 sequences are TSWWSYY and QGS. There are 22 residues in the CDR3. Trimming removed 0 bases from V and 0 bases from J; junction bases left unmatched: 21. In DNA form, the CDR3 reads TGTGCTCTTGGGGAACTAGGACTGACCTTCTGGGGGAAAACTAGCTACACCGATAAACTCATCTTT. Encoded protein: CALGELGLTFWGKTSYTDKLIF.

Concerning this clone: A read error is likely here: a far larger clone is one base away. This CDR3 is also generated by other DNA sequences in the sample. The rearrangement links TRDV1 to TRDJ1; D call uncertain. Assignment of the J gene here rests on matching the DNA to germline, because TCRdb gives none. The CDR3 totals 19 residues. The germline gives CDR1 TSWWSYY, CDR2 QGS. The V gene lost 3 bases and the J gene lost 9 bases, with 32 bases spanning the gap. In DNA form, the CDR3 reads TGTGCTCTTGGGGAGTTCTCTAAAAGATTCCGTACCGGGTTTAAGGAACTCATCTTT. As protein: CALGEFSKRFRTGFKELIF.

This clone showed up just a few times. Only one base separates this from a far larger clonotype, so it likely reflects a read error. Other DNA sequences from this sample encode an identical CDR3 as well. CDR3 amino acids: CALGATVLLYPDWGIGIGTAQLFF. As DNA, the CDR3 is TGTGCTCTTGGGGCTACGGTCCTACTGTATCCCGACTGGGGGATAGGGATTGGGACAGCACAACTCTTCTTT. V gene TRDV1 combines with J gene TRDJ2, with 11 bases aligning to TRDD3. TCRdb supplies no J gene; here it was assigned by aligning the nucleotide sequence to germline. The CDR3 has 24 residues. CDR1 is TSWWSYY and CDR2 is QGS in the germline V gene. Germline trimming cut 4 bases from V and 4 bases from J; bases unmatched to any gene: 29.

This clone was seen a handful of times. The TCRdb protein comes from a much larger clone and disagrees with this DNA's translation at residue 9, likely due to a read error; the protein given here is derived from the DNA. The chain has TRDV1 and TRDJ1; no definite D call. The CDR3 sequence is 19 residues long. The germline V and J ends were trimmed by 2 bases and 2 bases, with 24 bases remaining between them. The germline V gene has CDR1 TSWWSYY and CDR2 QGS. The CDR3 sequence is CALGEGVPHGVVCTDKLIF. CDR3 coding DNA: TGTGCTCTTGGGGAAGGGGTCCCACACGGTGTTGTATGTACCGATAAACTCATCTTT.

On this clone itself: TCRdb's listed protein matches a much larger clone and diverges from this DNA's translation at residue 4, likely through a read error; the protein shown comes from the DNA. This chain joins TRDV1 and TRDJ1; TRDD3 agrees at 8 bases. Looked up from germline, CDR1 is TSWWSYY and CDR2 is QGS. This CDR3 contains 23 residues. The CDR3 spells CALRERPRATLGGHTDPTDKLIF. CDR3 DNA sequence: TGTGCTCTTAGGGAACGTCCGAGGGCTACACTGGGGGGACACACCGACCCAACCGATAAACTCATCTTT.

This clone was seen repeatedly, ten times or more. The protein held in TCRdb is that of a much larger clone and does not match this DNA's translation at residue 19, likely because of a read error; the protein shown is translated from the DNA. This rearrangement joins TRDV2 to TRDJ1; 8 nucleotides line up with TRDD3. Germline CDR1 GEAIGNYY, CDR2 EKD. The CDR3 sequence is 20 residues long. CDR3 coding DNA: TGTGCCTGTGACACCGAAGACAGGTTGACTGGGGGTCCACACACCGATAAACTCACCTTT. Translating gives CACDTEDRLTGGPHTDKLTF.

At least ten counts were recorded for this clone. The mismatch at residue 15 between this DNA's translation and the TCRdb protein of a much larger clone likely reflects a read error; the protein shown is translated from the DNA. The chain couples TRDV1 to TRDJ1; 11 nucleotides align to TRDD3. The J gene, not given by TCRdb, was assigned here from a germline match of the nucleotide sequence. CDR1 and CDR2 from the germline V gene are TSWWSYY and QGS. This CDR3 has 19 residues. CDR3 loop: CALGGKLGGYDMYTGKLIF. CDR3 DNA: TGTGCTCTTGGGGGCAAACTTGGGGGATACGATATGTACACCGGTAAACTCATCTTT.

Notes on this clone: A read error is likely here: a far larger clone is one base away. This specimen includes other DNA sequences encoding the same CDR3. CDR3: CALGETLKFTGYWGILGKLIF. The DNA for the CDR3 is TGTGCTCTTGGGGAAACCTTAAAATTCACGGGGTACTGGGGGATACTAGGGAAACTCATCTTT. V is TRDV1 and J is TRDJ1; 12 bases agree with TRDD3. As TCRdb names no J gene, one was assigned here on the basis of a DNA match to germline. The CDR3 spans 21 residues. Germline V CDR1 and CDR2: TSWWSYY, QGS. Trimming at V came to 2 bases and at J to 8 bases, leaving 24 bases not matched to a gene.

As concerns this clone: The amino acid sequence in TCRdb belongs to a much larger clone and departs from this DNA's translation at residue 8, likely a sequencing read error; the sequence shown is translated from the DNA. The chain has TRDV1 and TRDJ2, with 11 positions matching TRDD3. TCRdb leaves out the J gene; it was filled in here by matching the DNA to germline. The V gene's germline CDR1 is TSWWSYY and CDR2 QGS. J was trimmed by 6 bases and V by 5 bases; bases with no gene match: 23. CDR3 length: 21 amino acids. The CDR3: CALGFSYPQDLGDTRAAQLFF. CDR3 bases: TGTGCTCTTGGGTTTTCCTACCCGCAAGACCTGGGGGATACTCGGGCAGCACAACTCTTCTTT.

This clone came up many times. It is likely a read error: a sequence one base away is far more abundant. The same CDR3 arises from other DNA sequences in this sample as well. The chain has TRDV1 and TRDJ1, with 7 positions matching TRDD2. Germline-derived CDR1 and CDR2 are TSWWSYY and QGS. There are 19 residues in the CDR3. The CDR3 nucleotides are TGTGCCCTTGGGACCTCTATTCCTACAGTGTGGGAGTACACCGATAAACTCATCTTT. Encoded protein: CALGTSIPTVWEYTDKLIF.

The sample holds a few counts of this clone. This sequence is one base from a far larger clone and is likely a read error. The same CDR3 also results from other DNA sequences found in this sample. This chain links TRDV1 with TRDJ1; TRDD3 aligns across 12 bases. Germline V CDR1 and CDR2: TSWWSYY, QGS. The CDR3 runs to 22 residues. DNA for the CDR3: TGTGCTCTCGGGGATGGCCTTCCCCTACTGGGGGATACAAAAAGGGGGACCGATAAACTCATCTTT. It specifies CALGDGLPLLGDTKRGTDKLIF.

This clone was counted a few times. The TCRdb protein, from a much larger clone, departs from this DNA's translation at residue 7, likely by read error; the protein shown derives from the DNA. The CDR3 loop is CALGSLVPSSLNWGSPPDKLIF. CDR3 coding DNA: TGTGCTCTTGGGTCTCTGGTTCCTTCCTCCCTAAACTGGGGGTCTCCTCCCGATAAACTCATCTTT. This sequence joins TRDV1 and TRDJ1; tentative D call: TRDD3 (8 bases). Assignment of the J gene here rests on matching the DNA to germline, because TCRdb gives none. The CDR3 spans 22 residues. V lost 5 bases and J 3 bases, leaving 37 bases between the germline ends. The germline V gene encodes CDR1 TSWWSYY and CDR2 QGS.

There are a few counts of this clone. For this DNA, TCRdb reports the protein of a much larger clone, which diverges at residue 6, most likely from a read error; the protein presented here is translated directly from the DNA. The rearrangement links TRDV2 to TRDJ1; 12 bases are a match to TRDD3. The J gene, absent from TCRdb, was called here by matching the DNA to germline. Per the germline V gene, CDR1 is GEAIGNYY and CDR2 is EKD. Trimming removed 3 bases from V and 0 bases from J; junction bases left unmatched: 16. CDR3 length equals 20 residues. The CDR3 region has the DNA TGTGCCTGTGACCGACCACTGGGGGATACAAAGAGAGTGTACACCGATAAACTCATCTTT. This translates into CACDRPLGDTKRVYTDKLIF.

This clone occurred a few times. A read error likely explains why the TCRdb protein, taken from a much larger clone, differs from this DNA's translation at residue 15; the protein shown is translated from the DNA. The J gene is TRDJ1, the V gene TRDV2, with D maybe TRDD3 (6 bases). The J gene, absent from TCRdb, was called here by matching the DNA to germline. This CDR3 has 23 amino acids. The germline V and J ends were trimmed by 3 bases and 0 bases, with 37 bases remaining between them. Germline CDR1 is GEAIGNYY and CDR2 is EKD. The CDR3 coding sequence is TGTGCCTGTGACTTCCTCTCACTTTCCCAGAAGGGGATTCCTTGGCGTTACACCGATAAACTCATCTTT. Amino acid sequence: CACDFLSLSQKGIPWRYTDKLIF.

This clone was counted at least ten times. The protein TCRdb lists belongs to a much larger clone and differs from this DNA's translation at residue 6, which points to a read error; the protein shown is made from the DNA. The chain uses TRDV1 and TRDJ1, with a tentative D call TRDD2 (6 bases). From germline, CDR1 is TSWWSYY and CDR2 QGS. Deletions cut 3 bases from V and 5 bases from J, with 13 bases between. The CDR3 contains 14 residues. For the CDR3, the DNA is TGTGCTCTTGGGGACCCCTTCCGACCTGATAAACTCATCTTT. Amino acid sequence: CALGDPFRPDKLIF.

Many counts were recorded for this clone. The genes are TRDV1 and TRDJ1, with 8 nucleotides matching TRDD3. Germline V gene sequence: CDR1 TSWWSYY, CDR2 QGS. This CDR3 region has 20 residues. V trimming: 1 base; J trimming: 7 bases; junction bases outside the gene matches: 23. The CDR3 loop is CALGERRPNWGSTYSVKLIF. CDR3 in DNA: TGTGCTCTTGGGGAACGCCGGCCTAACTGGGGGTCCACTTATTCCGTTAAACTCATCTTT.

This clone has just a few counts. The amino acid sequence in TCRdb belongs to a much larger clone and departs from this DNA's translation at residue 14, likely a sequencing read error; the sequence shown is translated from the DNA. The chain uses TRDV2 and TRDJ3; the match to TRDD3 covers 8 bases. The J gene comes from matching the DNA to germline here; TCRdb lacks it. The CDR3 contains 20 residues. Looked up from germline, CDR1 is GEAIGNYY and CDR2 is EKD. CDR3 DNA: TGTGCCTGTGACACCGCGCTGGGGATACCCCGCTCCTGGAACACCCGACAGATGTTTTTC. It codes for CACDTALGIPRSWNTRQMFF.

This clone appeared many times. TCRdb pairs this DNA with a much larger clone's protein that differs at residue 3, likely a read error; the protein shown was translated from the DNA. The chain is built from TRDV2 and TRDJ1, with 8 bases aligning to TRDD3. Looked up from germline, CDR1 is GEAIGNYY and CDR2 is EKD. The length of the CDR3 is 20 residues. This CDR3 is CARDTAFPPATGGYTDKLIF. CDR3 nucleotide sequence: TGTGCCCGTGACACGGCCTTCCCACCGGCTACTGGGGGGTACACCGATAAACTCATCTTT.